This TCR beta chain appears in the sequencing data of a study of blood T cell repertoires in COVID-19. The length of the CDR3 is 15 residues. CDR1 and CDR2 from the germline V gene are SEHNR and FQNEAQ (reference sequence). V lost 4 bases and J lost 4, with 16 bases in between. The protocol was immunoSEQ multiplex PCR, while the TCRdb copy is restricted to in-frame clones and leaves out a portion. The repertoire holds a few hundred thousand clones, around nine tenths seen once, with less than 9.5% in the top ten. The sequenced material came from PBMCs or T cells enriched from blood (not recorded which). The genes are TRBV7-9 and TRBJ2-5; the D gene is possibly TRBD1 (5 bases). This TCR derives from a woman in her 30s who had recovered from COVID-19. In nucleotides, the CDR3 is TGTGCCAGCAGCTACCAGGGCCTTGGCCTAGAGACCCAGTACTTC. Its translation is CASSYQGLGLETQYF.